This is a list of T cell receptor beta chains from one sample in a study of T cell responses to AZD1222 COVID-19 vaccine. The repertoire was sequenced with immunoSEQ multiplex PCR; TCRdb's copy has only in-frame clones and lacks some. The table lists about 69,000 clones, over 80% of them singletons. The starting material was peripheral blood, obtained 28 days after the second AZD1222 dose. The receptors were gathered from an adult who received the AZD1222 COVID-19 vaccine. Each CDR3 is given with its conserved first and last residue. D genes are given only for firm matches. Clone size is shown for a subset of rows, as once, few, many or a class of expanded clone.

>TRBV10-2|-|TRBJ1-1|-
CASSEGNTEAFF
TGCGCCAGCAGTGAGGGGAACACTGAAGCTTTCTTT
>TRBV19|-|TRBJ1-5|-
CASSAESMEGSNQPQHF
TGTGCCAGTAGCGCAGAATCAATGGAGGGTAGCAATCAGCCCCAGCATTTT
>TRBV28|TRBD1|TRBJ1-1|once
CASSLDRGAEAFF
TGTGCCAGCAGTTTAGACAGGGGCGCTGAAGCTTTCTTT
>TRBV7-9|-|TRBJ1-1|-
CASTNSILNTEAFF
TGTGCCAGCACTAACTCGATCCTAAACACTGAAGCTTTCTTT
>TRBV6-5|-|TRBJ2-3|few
CASIWGEAITDTQYF
TGTGCCAGCATTTGGGGGGAGGCAATCACAGATACGCAGTATTTT
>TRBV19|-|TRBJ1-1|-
CASSGGFGTEAFF
TGTGCCAGTAGTGGGGGTTTCGGGACTGAAGCTTTCTTT
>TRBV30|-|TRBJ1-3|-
CAWTLQYLGNTIYF
TGTGCCTGGACCCTACAGTACCTCGGAAACACCATATATTTT
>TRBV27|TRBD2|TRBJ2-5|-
CASSFTSGGETQYF
TGTGCCAGCAGTTTTACTAGCGGGGGAGAGACCCAGTACTTC
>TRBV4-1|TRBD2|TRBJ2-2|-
CASSQAGGFSNTGELFF
TGCGCCAGCAGCCAAGCGGGGGGGTTCTCAAACACCGGGGAGCTGTTTTTT
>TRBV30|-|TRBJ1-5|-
CAWSVSIGRNQPQHF
TGTGCCTGGAGTGTATCAATAGGACGTAATCAGCCCCAGCATTTT
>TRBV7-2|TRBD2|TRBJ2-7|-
CASSSRTSGRLYEQYF
TGTGCCAGCAGCTCCCGGACTAGCGGGCGCCTCTACGAGCAGTACTTC
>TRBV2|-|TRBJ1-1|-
CATTAMNTEAFF
TGTGCCACGACAGCTATGAACACTGAAGCTTTCTTT
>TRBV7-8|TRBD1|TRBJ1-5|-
CASSLAISSGQPAAQHF
TGTGCCAGCAGCTTAGCAATATCGTCGGGACAGCCCGCAGCCCAGCATTTT
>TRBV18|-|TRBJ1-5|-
CASSPLADQPQHF
TGTGCCAGCTCACCCCTCGCCGATCAGCCCCAGCATTTT
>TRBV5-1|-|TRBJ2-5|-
CASSTSGEETQYF
TGCGCCAGCAGCACCTCAGGGGAAGAGACCCAGTACTTC
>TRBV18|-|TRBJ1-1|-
CASSPQTSNTEAFF
TGTGCCAGCTCACCTCAGACATCGAACACTGAAGCTTTCTTT
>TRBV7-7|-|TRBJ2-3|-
CASSMSVTDTQYF
TGTGCCAGCAGCATGTCCGTCACAGATACGCAGTATTTT
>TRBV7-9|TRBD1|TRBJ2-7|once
CASSPYPRQGVSYEQYF
TGTGCCAGCAGCCCCTATCCTAGACAGGGGGTCTCCTACGAGCAGTACTTC
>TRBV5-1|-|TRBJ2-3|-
CASSFPSGDTQYF
TGCGCCAGCAGCTTCCCTTCGGGAGATACGCAGTATTTT
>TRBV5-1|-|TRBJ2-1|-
CASSPDGRGSYNEQFF
TGCGCCAGCAGCCCGGACGGCCGAGGCTCCTACAATGAGCAGTTCTTC
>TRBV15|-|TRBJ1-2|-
CATSTGSNYGYTF
TGTGCCACCAGCACCGGATCTAACTATGGCTACACCTTC
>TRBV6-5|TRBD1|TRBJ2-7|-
CASLRVQGGFEQYF
TGTGCCAGCCTAAGGGTACAGGGGGGTTTCGAGCAGTACTTC
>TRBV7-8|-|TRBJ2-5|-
CASSLAIQRVETQYF
TGTGCCAGCAGCTTAGCGATACAGCGGGTAGAGACCCAGTACTTC
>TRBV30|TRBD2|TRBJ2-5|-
CAWSAGLAGGQETQYF
TGTGCCTGGAGTGCCGGACTAGCGGGAGGCCAAGAGACCCAGTACTTC
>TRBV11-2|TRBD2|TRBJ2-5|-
CASSLGPGTSVRRTQYF
TGTGCCAGCAGCTTAGGCCCTGGGACTAGCGTACGGAGGACCCAGTACTTC
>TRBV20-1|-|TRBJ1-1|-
CSAVQNTEAFF
TGCAGTGCTGTTCAGAACACTGAAGCTTTCTTT
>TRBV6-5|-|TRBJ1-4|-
CASSYQGLGEKLFF
TGTGCCAGCAGTTATCAGGGCCTCGGGGAAAAACTGTTTTTT
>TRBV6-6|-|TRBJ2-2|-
CASSYRDTGELFF
TGTGCCAGCAGTTACAGGGACACCGGGGAGCTGTTTTTT
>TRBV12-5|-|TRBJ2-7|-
CASGSGTAAYEQYF
TGTGCTAGTGGTTCCGGGACGGCCGCCTACGAGCAGTACTTC
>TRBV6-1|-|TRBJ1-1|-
CASSPDSLNTEAFF
TGTGCCAGCAGTCCGGACAGCCTTAACACTGAAGCTTTCTTT
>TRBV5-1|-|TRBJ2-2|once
CATAPPPYPNTGELFF
TGCGCCACCGCGCCCCCCCCCTATCCTAACACCGGGGAGCTGTTTTTT
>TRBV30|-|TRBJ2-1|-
CAWKGDYQQFF
TGTGCCTGGAAGGGGGACTACCAGCAGTTCTTC
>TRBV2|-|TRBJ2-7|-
CASSEGEAYEQYF
TGTGCCAGCAGTGAAGGGGAGGCCTACGAGCAGTACTTC
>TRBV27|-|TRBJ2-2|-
CASSFREMTGELFF
TGTGCCAGCAGTTTTAGGGAAATGACCGGGGAGCTGTTTTTT
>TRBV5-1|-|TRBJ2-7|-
CASSLDRNTYEQYF
TGCGCCAGCAGCTTGGACCGGAACACCTACGAGCAGTACTTC
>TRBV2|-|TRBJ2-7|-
CASSKDIYEQYF
TGTGCCAGCTCTAAGGACATCTACGAGCAGTACTTC
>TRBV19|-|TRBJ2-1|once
CASSISPRRGEQFF
TGTGCCAGTAGTATCAGTCCCCGAAGGGGTGAGCAGTTCTTC
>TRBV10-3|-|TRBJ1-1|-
CAISEGGEAFF
TGTGCCATCAGTGAAGGTGGAGAAGCTTTCTTT
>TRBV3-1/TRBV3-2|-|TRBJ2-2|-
CASGRQELYTGELFF
TGTGCCAGCGGAAGGCAGGAGTTATACACCGGGGAGCTGTTTTTT
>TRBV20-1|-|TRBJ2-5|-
CSASPRAEETQYF
TGCAGTGCTAGTCCCAGGGCCGAGGAGACCCAGTACTTC
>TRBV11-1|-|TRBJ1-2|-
CASSSSGRSQGYTF
TGTGCCAGCAGCTCCAGCGGTCGGTCTCAGGGCTACACCTTC
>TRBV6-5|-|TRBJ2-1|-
CASSYSSGRVEQFF
TGTGCCAGCAGTTACAGCAGTGGACGGGTTGAGCAGTTCTTC
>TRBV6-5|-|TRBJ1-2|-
CASTLDRLYGYTF
TGTGCCAGCACTCTGGACAGACTTTATGGCTACACCTTC
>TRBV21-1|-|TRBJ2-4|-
CASSPIRQTELAKNIQYF
TGTGCCAGCAGCCCAATAAGACAGACAGAACTAGCCAAAAACATTCAGTACTTC
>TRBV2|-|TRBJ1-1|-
CASSGGRAAPEAFF
TGTGCCAGCAGTGGAGGCAGGGCGGCCCCTGAAGCTTTCTTT
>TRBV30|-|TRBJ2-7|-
CAWTRDGYEQYF
TGTGCCTGGACTCGGGACGGCTACGAGCAGTACTTC
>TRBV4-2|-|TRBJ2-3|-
CASSGSWVDTQYF
TGTGCCAGCTCGGGCAGTTGGGTAGATACGCAGTATTTT
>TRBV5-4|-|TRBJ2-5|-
CASSSGGWLETQYF
TGTGCCAGCAGTTCGGGCGGGTGGTTGGAGACCCAGTACTTC